Here is one T cell receptor (beta chain) with its context. Its antigen is undetermined. The 5'RACE template-switching step produced TCR cDNA and added a universal primer site and UMIs. TCRdb redid the calling of the 5' RACE reads with MiXCR, one entry per CDR3 protein. The sample has 180,000 or so distinct CDR3 sequences, 9.5% to 12% seen once. The V end lost 0 bases, the J end lost 7 bases, and 12 bases lay between the germline ends. CDR1 and CDR2 from the germline V gene are LGHNA and YNFKEQ. There are 15 residues in the CDR3. This sample was included in a study of T cells after yellow fever vaccination. Turning to the study itself: Fractions containing few cells were prepared with SMART-Seq v4 Ultra Low Input. Study outcomes and limitations: There was a small share of clonotypes that showed up in both the CD4 and CD8 compartments. The secondary response peaked faster, at day 5 versus 15, but was weaker.

The sequence was collected from a young man who received the YFV17D yellow fever vaccine. The specimen was CD8+ T cells sorted from PBMCs, collected 15 days after the yellow fever booster vaccination. The chain is built from TRBV4-2 and TRBJ2-2, with D hard to call. The CDR3 loop reads CASSQEATLGGELFF. CDR3 bases: TGTGCCAGCAGCCAAGAGGCAACTTTAGGCGGGGAGCTGTTTTTT.